This T cell receptor (beta chain) originates from a study of T cells in Graves' hyperthyroidism and ophthalmopathy. Whole-study context: Pretreatment peripheral blood was obtained at initial diagnosis.

CDR1 is LGHDT and CDR2 is YNNKEL in the germline V gene (reference sequence). V was cut by 1 base and J by 5 bases, with 14 bases left in between. The CDR3 has 15 residues. The table lists this clonotype with many counts. RNA transcripts were the template for amplifying TCR beta CDR3 regions. RT-PCR in the first round (using the HTBI primer set) targeted the TCR CDR3. Via MiXCR, TCRdb re-called the multiplex PCR reads, giving one row per CDR3 protein. This repertoire shows more than 450,000 distinct CDR3 sequences, about 15% found once; its top ten account for over 11%. For the diagnoses, clinical symptoms, serum thyroxine and TRAb, thyroid ultrasound and orbital computed tomography were used.

This sequence originates from a middle-aged woman with Graves' hyperthyroidism. The sample comprised blood. The chain employs TRBV3-1 and TRBJ1-1; D perhaps matches TRBD1 (5 bases). The CDR3 is CASSQGAGKITEAFF. In DNA, the CDR3 is TGTGCCAGCAGCCAAGGGGCAGGGAAGATTACTGAAGCTTTCTTT. The complete variable domain, with remaining parts taken from reference TRBV3-1 and TRBJ1-1, reads DTAVSQTPKYLVTQMGNDKSIKCEQNLGHDTMYWYKQDSKKFLKIMFSYNNKELIINETVPNRFSPKSPDKAHLNLHINSLELGDSAVYFCASSQGAGKITEAFFGQGTRLTVV.